A selection of T cell receptor beta chains follows, all from one sample in a study of blood T cell repertoires in COVID-19. TCRdb's copy holds only in-frame clones and misses some; the assay was immunoSEQ multiplex PCR. The table lists approximately 260,000 clones, around nine tenths of them singletons, with about 2% in the top ten. The sequencing input was PBMCs or T cells enriched from blood (not recorded which). These receptors were collected from a woman aged 60 to 75 who had recovered from COVID-19. The CDR3 runs from the conserved cysteine through the conserved F or W. D genes are given only for firm matches. Not all rows give a size; the values are once, few, many and, for expanded clones, a class.

J	V	D	size	DNA	CDR3
TRBJ2-5	TRBV2	TRBD1	few	TGTGCCAGCAGCAAAACAGGGGTGGAAGAGACCCAGTACTTC	CASSKTGVEETQYF
TRBJ1-4	TRBV30	.	.	TGTGCCTGGAACGTCGTAGGGCGGAGGGAAAAACTGTTTTTT	CAWNVVGRREKLFF
TRBJ2-1	TRBV10-1	TRBD1	.	TGCGCCAGCAGTCATCGCAGGGGGCAAAACTACAATGAGCAGTTCTTC	CASSHRRGQNYNEQFF
TRBJ2-1	TRBV27	TRBD2	.	TGTGCCAGCAGTTTAGGGAGGGCGGCAGGCAATGAGCAGTTCTTC	CASSLGRAAGNEQFF
TRBJ2-7	TRBV2	TRBD2	.	TGTGCCAGCATAGGGACTAGCGGGGTCATATACGAGCAGTACTTC	CASIGTSGVIYEQYF
TRBJ2-1	TRBV7-8	TRBD1	.	TGTGCCAGCAGCTTGCGGGACAGGACCCACAATGAGCAGTTCTTC	CASSLRDRTHNEQFF
TRBJ1-2	TRBV5-1	.	few	TGCGCCAGCAGCTACAGGACCAACTATGGCTACACCTTC	CASSYRTNYGYTF
TRBJ1-1	TRBV27	.	.	TGTGCCAGCAGTTTATCGTCCGGACAATGGGCTTTCTTT	CASSLSSGQWAFF
TRBJ1-6	TRBV5-1	.	.	TGCGCCAGCAGCACCATTACGGGGGGTAATTCACCCCTCCACTTT	CASSTITGGNSPLHF
TRBJ2-4	TRBV11-2	.	.	TGTGCCAGCAGAAAACCGGGGAAGGCCCGGAACATTCAGTACTTC	CASRKPGKARNIQYF
TRBJ1-2	TRBV30	TRBD1	.	TGTGCCTGGAGTGTAGGGGTCCAGACAGGGGGCTACACCTTC	CAWSVGVQTGGYTF
TRBJ1-5	TRBV4-1	.	.	TGCGCCAGCAGCCATACAGGGAATCAGCCCCAGCATTTT	CASSHTGNQPQHF
TRBJ2-7	TRBV19	.	.	TGTGCCAGTAGTATATTTCAGGCCTCCTACGAGCAGTACTTC	CASSIFQASYEQYF
TRBJ1-2	TRBV28	TRBD1	.	TGTGCCAGCAGTTTGCGACAGGGTGACGGCTACACCTTC	CASSLRQGDGYTF
TRBJ1-1	TRBV7-9	TRBD1	.	TGTGCCAGCAGCGAACAAAGACAGGGTTTCACTGAAGCTTTCTTT	CASSEQRQGFTEAFF
TRBJ1-2	TRBV6-5	.	few	TGTGCCAGCAGACGGACAGATCGGGGCTACACCTTC	CASRRTDRGYTF
TRBJ1-3	TRBV5-6	.	.	TGTGCCAGCAGCTTGGGAGGAAACTCTGGAAACACCATATATTTT	CASSLGGNSGNTIYF
TRBJ2-5	TRBV5-1	TRBD2	.	TGCGCCAGCAGCTTGGACGGACTAGCGGGAGGGGAAGAGACCCAGTACTTC	CASSLDGLAGGEETQYF
TRBJ2-5	TRBV3-1/TRBV3-2	TRBD2	.	TGTGCCGCCGGGCGGGGGAATTCAGAGACCCAGTACTTC	CAAGRGNSETQYF
TRBJ2-2	TRBV5-1	TRBD1	.	TGCGCCAGCAGCTGGGGACAGGGCTCCGGGGAGCTGTTTTTT	CASSWGQGSGELFF
TRBJ1-4	TRBV7-4	TRBD1	.	TGTGCCAGCAGCGGGAGGACAGGGAGGAAAACTAATGAAAAACTGTTTTTT	CASSGRTGRKTNEKLFF
TRBJ2-3	TRBV3-1/TRBV3-2	TRBD1	.	TGTGCCAGCAGCCAAAACCGAGCAGGGGGCGGCACAGATACGCAGTATTTT	CASSQNRAGGGTDTQYF
TRBJ2-1	TRBV21-1	.	.	TGTGCCAGCAGCAAAGAGGTAGGTAGGCTAGCGGGGCGTGAGCAGTTCTTC	CASSKEVGRLAGREQFF
TRBJ2-5	TRBV6-5	.	.	TGTGCCAGCAGTTACAGGTGGGCCAGGGAGACCCAGTACTTC	CASSYRWARETQYF
TRBJ1-1	TRBV29-1	.	.	TGCAGCGTTCTTTTCCCGCTAACGGCTGAAGCTTTCTTT	CSVLFPLTAEAFF
TRBJ2-5	TRBV4-1	TRBD2	.	TGCGCCAGCAGCCAGCTTCTTATGGGGGAGGGCCAAGAGACCCAGTACTTC	CASSQLLMGEGQETQYF
TRBJ2-5	TRBV5-1	TRBD2	.	TGCGCCAGCAGCTTGGCCGGGACTAGCGGGGGGGAGACCCAGTACTTC	CASSLAGTSGGETQYF
TRBJ2-4	TRBV6-4	.	.	TGTGCCAGCAGTGACTCGATGGGTCAGGGTATACTCATAGCCAAAAACATTCAGTACTTC	CASSDSMGQGILIAKNIQYF
TRBJ1-1	TRBV5-1	TRBD1	.	TGCGCCAGCGGCACAGGGGACACTGAAGCTTTCTTT	CASGTGDTEAFF
TRBJ1-2	TRBV28	.	.	TGTGCCAGCAGACTACAGGGTGACGACTATGGCTACACCTTC	CASRLQGDDYGYTF
TRBJ1-2	TRBV6-5	.	.	TGTGCCAGCATACGTTCTTCGGGTGGCTACACCTTC	CASIRSSGGYTF
TRBJ2-7	TRBV6-4	.	.	TGTGCCAGCAGTGACCCTAATCCCGAGGAGAGGCAAGCCTACGAGCAGTACTTC	CASSDPNPEERQAYEQYF
TRBJ2-7	TRBV21-1	.	.	TGTGCCAGCAGCAGACTAGCGGGAGGCTCCGAGCAGTACTTC	CASSRLAGGSEQYF
TRBJ2-1	TRBV20-1	.	.	TGCAGTGCTAGGAGAGAAGAGCAGTTCTTC	CSARREEQFF
TRBJ1-1	TRBV10-1	TRBD1	few	TGCGCCAGCAGCCGAACCGACAGGGCTGAAGCTTTCTTT	CASSRTDRAEAFF
TRBJ1-5	TRBV6-5	.	few	TGTGCCAGCGCGCTCGGGGGTGACAATCAGCCCCAGCATTTT	CASALGGDNQPQHF
TRBJ2-2	TRBV12-3/TRBV12-4	TRBD1	.	TGTGTCGACAGGGATGACACCGGGGAGCTGTTTTTT	CVDRDDTGELFF
TRBJ1-3	TRBV19	.	.	TGTGCCAGTAGTATATTCAGAGGCTCTGGAAACACCATATATTTT	CASSIFRGSGNTIYF
TRBJ1-6	TRBV28	TRBD1	.	TGTGCCAGCAGTTTCCAGGGGGCGGGTAATAATTCACCCCTCCACTTT	CASSFQGAGNNSPLHF
TRBJ2-7	TRBV6-4	TRBD2	.	TGTGCCATCTCGGGACTAGCGGTAGACTACGAGCAGTACTTC	CAISGLAVDYEQYF